A selection of T cell receptor beta chains follows, all from one sample in a study of blood T cell repertoires in COVID-19. Sequencing used immunoSEQ multiplex PCR; TCRdb keeps in-frame clones, though not all of them. This table holds 60,000 to 90,000 clones, around nine tenths found once. Material: peripheral blood. Receptors were obtained from a human donor in a cohort sampled during active COVID-19. Each CDR3 is given with its conserved first and last residue. Fields, in order: CDR3 protein, CDR3 DNA, clone size, CDR3 length, D gene, V gene, J gene. The D gene is left open where the match is weak. Clone size appears in some rows only: once, few, many, or a class for an expanded clone.

CDR3aa: CASSFDNYEQYF; CDR3nt: TGCGCCAGCAGCTTCGACAACTACGAGCAGTACTTC; abundance: -; len: 12; d_gene: -; v_gene: TRBV5-1; j_gene: TRBJ2-7
CDR3aa: CASSRSLTGSYEQYF; CDR3nt: TGTGCCAGCAGCCGATCATTGACAGGGTCCTACGAGCAGTACTTC; abundance: -; len: 15; d_gene: TRBD1; v_gene: TRBV3-1/TRBV3-2; j_gene: TRBJ2-7
CDR3aa: CASSQAPGWDYGYTF; CDR3nt: TGTGCCAGCAGCCAAGCCCCAGGGTGGGACTATGGCTACACCTTC; abundance: -; len: 15; d_gene: -; v_gene: TRBV14; j_gene: TRBJ1-2
CDR3aa: CASSRTGTEAFF; CDR3nt: TGTGCCAGCAGCCGGACAGGGACTGAAGCTTTCTTT; abundance: -; len: 12; d_gene: TRBD1; v_gene: TRBV6-5; j_gene: TRBJ1-1
CDR3aa: CASHRITNEKLFF; CDR3nt: TGTGCCAGCCACAGGATTACTAATGAAAAACTGTTTTTT; abundance: -; len: 13; d_gene: -; v_gene: TRBV6-5; j_gene: TRBJ1-4
CDR3aa: CASSPGFNYGYTF; CDR3nt: TGTGCCAGCAGCCCAGGTTTTAACTATGGCTACACCTTC; abundance: -; len: 13; d_gene: -; v_gene: TRBV7-3; j_gene: TRBJ1-2
CDR3aa: CASSVGQGGVLTF; CDR3nt: TGTGCCAGCAGCGTGGGACAGGGGGGCGTCCTGACTTTC; abundance: -; len: 13; d_gene: TRBD1; v_gene: TRBV9; j_gene: TRBJ2-6
CDR3aa: CASSTGLAENYNEQFF; CDR3nt: TGCGCCAGCAGCACGGGACTAGCGGAAAACTACAATGAGCAGTTCTTC; abundance: -; len: 16; d_gene: TRBD2; v_gene: TRBV5-1; j_gene: TRBJ2-1
CDR3aa: CASSLGQAHTGELFF; CDR3nt: TGTGCCAGCAGCTTAGGACAGGCCCACACCGGGGAGCTGTTTTTT; abundance: -; len: 15; d_gene: -; v_gene: TRBV7-2; j_gene: TRBJ2-2
CDR3aa: CASSLGRSSYEQYF; CDR3nt: TGCGCCAGCAGCTTGGGGCGGTCCTCCTACGAGCAGTACTTC; abundance: -; len: 14; d_gene: -; v_gene: TRBV5-1; j_gene: TRBJ2-7
CDR3aa: CATNRVDTQYF; CDR3nt: TGTGCCACTAACAGGGTAGATACGCAGTATTTT; abundance: -; len: 11; d_gene: -; v_gene: TRBV6-5; j_gene: TRBJ2-3
CDR3aa: CASSVEQGQPQETQYF; CDR3nt: TGTGCCAGCAGCGTAGAACAGGGACAGCCCCAAGAGACCCAGTACTTC; abundance: -; len: 16; d_gene: TRBD1; v_gene: TRBV9; j_gene: TRBJ2-5
CDR3aa: CASGLGQGYEQYF; CDR3nt: TGTGCTAGTGGCCTGGGACAGGGGTACGAGCAGTACTTC; abundance: -; len: 13; d_gene: TRBD1; v_gene: TRBV12-5; j_gene: TRBJ2-7
CDR3aa: CASRIRTRIITDTQYF; CDR3nt: TGTGCCAGCAGGATCCGGACTAGGATAATCACAGATACGCAGTATTTT; abundance: once; len: 16; d_gene: TRBD2; v_gene: TRBV5-6; j_gene: TRBJ2-3
CDR3aa: CASRRGAGEKLFF; CDR3nt: TGTGCCAGCAGACGCGGGGCCGGGGAAAAACTGTTTTTT; abundance: -; len: 13; d_gene: -; v_gene: TRBV2; j_gene: TRBJ1-4
CDR3aa: CSGQNSNYGYTF; CDR3nt: TGCAGCGGGCAGAATTCTAACTATGGCTACACCTTC; abundance: few; len: 12; d_gene: -; v_gene: TRBV29-1; j_gene: TRBJ1-2
CDR3aa: CASSLDRGAQYF; CDR3nt: TGTGCCAGCAGTTTGGACAGGGGGGCGCAGTATTTT; abundance: -; len: 12; d_gene: TRBD1; v_gene: TRBV25-1; j_gene: TRBJ2-3
CDR3aa: CASIPTGTYNSPLHF; CDR3nt: TGTGCCAGCATTCCTACCGGGACCTATAATTCACCCCTCCACTTT; abundance: -; len: 15; d_gene: -; v_gene: TRBV25-1; j_gene: TRBJ1-6
CDR3aa: CASSPGVYNEQFF; CDR3nt: TGTGCCAGCAGCCCCGGGGTGTACAATGAGCAGTTCTTC; abundance: -; len: 13; d_gene: -; v_gene: TRBV7-9; j_gene: TRBJ2-1
CDR3aa: CASGGGSTGELFF; CDR3nt: TGTGCCAGCGGGGGAGGGAGCACCGGGGAGCTGTTTTTT; abundance: -; len: 13; d_gene: TRBD2; v_gene: TRBV7-3; j_gene: TRBJ2-2
CDR3aa: CASSSLDRVTYGYTF; CDR3nt: TGTGCCAGCAGCTCCCTGGACAGGGTTACCTATGGCTACACCTTC; abundance: -; len: 15; d_gene: TRBD1; v_gene: TRBV7-9; j_gene: TRBJ1-2
CDR3aa: CATSSRESGNEQFF; CDR3nt: TGTGCCACCAGCAGTCGGGAAAGCGGCAATGAGCAGTTCTTC; abundance: -; len: 14; d_gene: -; v_gene: TRBV15; j_gene: TRBJ2-1
CDR3aa: CASSRHDRGEQYF; CDR3nt: TGTGCCAGCAGCCGACACGACAGGGGCGAGCAGTACTTC; abundance: -; len: 13; d_gene: TRBD1; v_gene: TRBV3-1/TRBV3-2; j_gene: TRBJ2-7
CDR3aa: CASSVTPRTELSYEQYF; CDR3nt: TGTGCCAGCAGCGTAACCCCGCGGACAGAGCTATCCTACGAGCAGTACTTC; abundance: -; len: 17; d_gene: -; v_gene: TRBV9; j_gene: TRBJ2-7
CDR3aa: CAISPGLDTGELFF; CDR3nt: TGTGCCATCAGCCCCGGACTGGACACCGGGGAGCTGTTTTTT; abundance: once; len: 14; d_gene: -; v_gene: TRBV10-3; j_gene: TRBJ2-2
CDR3aa: CASSLVGLNTDTQYF; CDR3nt: TGTGCCAGCAGTTTAGTGGGACTGAACACAGATACGCAGTATTTT; abundance: -; len: 15; d_gene: -; v_gene: TRBV27; j_gene: TRBJ2-3
CDR3aa: CASSQPGGIYGYTF; CDR3nt: TGTGCCAGCAGTCAACCAGGGGGGATCTATGGCTACACCTTC; abundance: -; len: 14; d_gene: TRBD1; v_gene: TRBV2; j_gene: TRBJ1-2
CDR3aa: CASRQDMNYEKLFF; CDR3nt: TGTGCCAGCAGGCAGGACATGAACTACGAAAAACTGTTTTTT; abundance: -; len: 14; d_gene: -; v_gene: TRBV7-9; j_gene: TRBJ1-4
CDR3aa: CASSLSPLVGEQYF; CDR3nt: TGTGCCAGCAGTTTATCGCCGCTAGTGGGCGAGCAGTACTTC; abundance: -; len: 14; d_gene: -; v_gene: TRBV27; j_gene: TRBJ2-7
CDR3aa: CASSVADRGRRLYTIYF; CDR3nt: TGTGCCAGCAGCGTAGCCGACAGGGGGCGCAGGTTATACACCATATATTTT; abundance: -; len: 17; d_gene: TRBD1; v_gene: TRBV9; j_gene: TRBJ1-3
CDR3aa: CASRPQLVDTQYF; CDR3nt: TGTGCCAGCAGACCTCAATTAGTGGATACGCAGTATTTT; abundance: -; len: 13; d_gene: -; v_gene: TRBV12-3/TRBV12-4; j_gene: TRBJ2-3
CDR3aa: CASSPPGQGWNEQFF; CDR3nt: TGTGCCAGTAGTCCCCCGGGACAGGGGTGGAATGAGCAGTTCTTC; abundance: -; len: 15; d_gene: TRBD1; v_gene: TRBV19; j_gene: TRBJ2-1
CDR3aa: CASSVALGGESPLHF; CDR3nt: TGTGCCAGCAGCGTAGCTTTAGGGGGCGAATCACCCCTCCACTTT; abundance: few; len: 15; d_gene: TRBD1; v_gene: TRBV9; j_gene: TRBJ1-6
CDR3aa: CASSQEPLAPIEQYF; CDR3nt: TGTGCCAGCAGCCAAGAACCCCTAGCGCCGATCGAGCAGTACTTC; abundance: -; len: 15; d_gene: -; v_gene: TRBV3-1/TRBV3-2; j_gene: TRBJ2-7
CDR3aa: CASSLAQGSYTF; CDR3nt: TGTGCCAGCAGCTTGGCACAGGGGAGCTACACCTTC; abundance: -; len: 12; d_gene: TRBD1; v_gene: TRBV5-6; j_gene: TRBJ1-2
CDR3aa: CAISDLAGANLSPGELFF; CDR3nt: TGTGCCATCAGTGATCTCGCGGGGGCGAATCTAAGCCCCGGGGAGCTGTTTTTT; abundance: -; len: 18; d_gene: -; v_gene: TRBV10-3; j_gene: TRBJ2-2
CDR3aa: CSASGQGRNEQYF; CDR3nt: TGCAGTGCTAGTGGACAGGGACGGAACGAGCAGTACTTC; abundance: -; len: 13; d_gene: TRBD1; v_gene: TRBV20-1; j_gene: TRBJ2-7
CDR3aa: CASSDLDRGNQPQHF; CDR3nt: TGCGCCAGCAGTGACTTGGACAGGGGCAATCAGCCCCAGCATTTT; abundance: -; len: 15; d_gene: TRBD1; v_gene: TRBV10-2; j_gene: TRBJ1-5
CDR3aa: CASSLKPGLAGVRQETQYF; CDR3nt: TGTGCCAGCAGCTTAAAACCGGGACTAGCGGGGGTGAGGCAAGAGACCCAGTACTTC; abundance: -; len: 19; d_gene: TRBD2; v_gene: TRBV5-6; j_gene: TRBJ2-5
CDR3aa: CASSQDKSGRGQETQYF; CDR3nt: TGCGCCAGCAGCCAAGATAAGTCGGGCAGGGGGCAAGAGACCCAGTACTTC; abundance: -; len: 17; d_gene: TRBD1; v_gene: TRBV4-1; j_gene: TRBJ2-5
CDR3aa: CASSLPPGSYNEQFF; CDR3nt: TGTGCCAGCAGCCTGCCTCCGGGCTCCTACAATGAGCAGTTCTTC; abundance: -; len: 15; d_gene: -; v_gene: TRBV6-5; j_gene: TRBJ2-1
CDR3aa: CASSLTGGEYGYTF; CDR3nt: TGTGCCAGCAGTTTGACAGGGGGAGAGTATGGCTACACCTTC; abundance: -; len: 14; d_gene: TRBD1; v_gene: TRBV27; j_gene: TRBJ1-2
CDR3aa: CASSAGTSGRVHNEQFF; CDR3nt: TGTGCCAGCAGTGCCGGGACTAGCGGGAGGGTACACAATGAGCAGTTCTTC; abundance: -; len: 17; d_gene: TRBD2; v_gene: TRBV28; j_gene: TRBJ2-1
CDR3aa: CASSQRAHQGGGGYGYTF; CDR3nt: TGCGCCAGCAGCCAAAGAGCCCACCAGGGGGGCGGTGGCTATGGCTACACCTTC; abundance: -; len: 18; d_gene: TRBD1; v_gene: TRBV4-3; j_gene: TRBJ1-2
CDR3aa: CASSYSWTSGGALNEQFF; CDR3nt: TGTGCCAGCAGTTATTCCTGGACTAGCGGGGGGGCCTTGAATGAGCAGTTCTTC; abundance: -; len: 18; d_gene: TRBD2; v_gene: TRBV6-2/TRBV6-3; j_gene: TRBJ2-1
CDR3aa: CASSRPSGSTDTQYF; CDR3nt: TGCGCCAGCAGCCGGCCTAGCGGGTCGACAGATACGCAGTATTTT; abundance: -; len: 15; d_gene: TRBD2; v_gene: TRBV5-1; j_gene: TRBJ2-3
CDR3aa: CATSDLQLAGAWDEQFF; CDR3nt: TGTGCCACCAGTGATTTGCAACTAGCGGGTGCCTGGGATGAGCAGTTCTTC; abundance: -; len: 17; d_gene: TRBD2; v_gene: TRBV24-1; j_gene: TRBJ2-1
CDR3aa: CASSQDGRYYNEQFF; CDR3nt: TGCGCCAGCAGCCAAGATGGCAGGTATTACAATGAGCAGTTCTTC; abundance: -; len: 15; d_gene: -; v_gene: TRBV4-3; j_gene: TRBJ2-1
CDR3aa: CASSSPLGVAGSTDTQYF; CDR3nt: TGTGCCAGCAGCTCTCCACTAGGGGTAGCGGGTAGCACAGATACGCAGTATTTT; abundance: -; len: 18; d_gene: TRBD2; v_gene: TRBV5-4; j_gene: TRBJ2-3
CDR3aa: CASSLGEGVYEQYF; CDR3nt: TGTGCCAGCAGTTTAGGTGAAGGGGTATACGAGCAGTACTTC; abundance: -; len: 14; d_gene: -; v_gene: TRBV2; j_gene: TRBJ2-7
CDR3aa: CASSGDRTSAIADTQYF; CDR3nt: TGTGCCAGCAGCGGCGATCGTACTAGCGCGATCGCAGATACGCAGTATTTT; abundance: -; len: 17; d_gene: TRBD2; v_gene: TRBV9; j_gene: TRBJ2-3